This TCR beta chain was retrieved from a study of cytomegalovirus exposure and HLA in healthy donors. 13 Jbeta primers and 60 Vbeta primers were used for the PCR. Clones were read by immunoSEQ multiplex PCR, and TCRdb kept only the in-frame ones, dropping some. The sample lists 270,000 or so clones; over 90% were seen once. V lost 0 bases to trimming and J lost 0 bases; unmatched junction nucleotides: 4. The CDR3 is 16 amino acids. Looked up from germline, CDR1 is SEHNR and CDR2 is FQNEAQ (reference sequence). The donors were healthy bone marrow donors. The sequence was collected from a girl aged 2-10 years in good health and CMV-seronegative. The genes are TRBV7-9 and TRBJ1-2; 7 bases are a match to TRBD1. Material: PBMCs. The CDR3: CASSLASGGPNYGYTF. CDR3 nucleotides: TGTGCCAGCAGCTTAGCGTCAGGGGGACCTAACTATGGCTACACCTTC. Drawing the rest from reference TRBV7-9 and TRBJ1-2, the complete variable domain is DTGVSQNPRHKITKRGQNVTFRCDPISEHNRLYWYRQTLGQGPEFLTYFQNEAQLEKSRLLSDRFSAERPKGSFSTLEIQRTEQGDSAMYLCASSLASGGPNYGYTFGSGTRLTVV.